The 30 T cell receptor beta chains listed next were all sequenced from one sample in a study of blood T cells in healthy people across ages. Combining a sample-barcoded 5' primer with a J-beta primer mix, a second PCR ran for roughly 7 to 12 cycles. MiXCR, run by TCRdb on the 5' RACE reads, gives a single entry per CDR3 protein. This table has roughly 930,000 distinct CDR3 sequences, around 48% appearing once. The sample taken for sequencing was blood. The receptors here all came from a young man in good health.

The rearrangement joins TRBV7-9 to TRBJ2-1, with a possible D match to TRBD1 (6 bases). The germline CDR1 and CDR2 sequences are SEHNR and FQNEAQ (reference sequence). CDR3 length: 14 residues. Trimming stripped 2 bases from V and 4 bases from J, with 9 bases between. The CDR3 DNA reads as TGTGCCAGCAGCTTATCCGGACAGTACAATGAGCAGTTCTTC. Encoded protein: CASSLSGQYNEQFF.

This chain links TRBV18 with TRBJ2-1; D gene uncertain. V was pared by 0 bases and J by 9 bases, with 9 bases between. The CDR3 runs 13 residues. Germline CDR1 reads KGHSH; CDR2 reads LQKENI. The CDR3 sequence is CASSPPVAPEQFF. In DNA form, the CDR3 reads TGTGCCAGCTCACCACCGGTCGCTCCTGAGCAGTTCTTC.

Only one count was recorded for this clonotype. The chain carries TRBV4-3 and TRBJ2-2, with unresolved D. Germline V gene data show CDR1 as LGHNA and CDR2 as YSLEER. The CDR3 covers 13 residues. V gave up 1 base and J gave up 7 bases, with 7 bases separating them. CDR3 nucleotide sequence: TGCGCCAGCAGCCAAGCCTGGGGCGGGGAGCTGTTTTTT. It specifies CASSQAWGGELFF.

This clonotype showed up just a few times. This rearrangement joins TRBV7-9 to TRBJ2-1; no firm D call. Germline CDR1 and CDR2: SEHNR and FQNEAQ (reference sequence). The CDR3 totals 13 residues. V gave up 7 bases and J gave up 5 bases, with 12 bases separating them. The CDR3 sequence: CASITRGDNEQFF. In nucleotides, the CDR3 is TGTGCCAGCATCACCCGTGGTGACAATGAGCAGTTCTTC.

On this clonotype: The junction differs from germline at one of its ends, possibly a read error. CDR3 nucleotide sequence: TGCGCCGGCCGGTTTCAACTAGCGGGGGGGCAAGAGACTCAGTACTTC. It codes for CAGRFQLAGGQETQYF. The rearrangement uses TRBV4-1 and TRBJ2-5; TRBD2 matches at 13 bases. The CDR3 runs to 16 residues. Germline lookup yields CDR1 MGHRA and CDR2 YSYEKL.

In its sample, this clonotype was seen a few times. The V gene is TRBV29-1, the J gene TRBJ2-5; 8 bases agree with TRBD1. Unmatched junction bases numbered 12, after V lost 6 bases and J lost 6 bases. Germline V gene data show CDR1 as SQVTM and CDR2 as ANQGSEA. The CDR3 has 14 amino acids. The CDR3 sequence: CSVAQGDVMKTQYF. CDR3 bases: TGCAGCGTGGCACAGGGGGATGTTATGAAGACCCAGTACTTC. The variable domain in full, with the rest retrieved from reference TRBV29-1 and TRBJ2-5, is SAVISQKPSRDICQRGTSLTIQCQVDSQVTMMFWYRQQPGQSLTLIATANQGSEATYESGFVIDKFPISRPNLTFSTLTVSNMSPEDSSIYLCSVAQGDVMKTQYFGPGTRLLVL.

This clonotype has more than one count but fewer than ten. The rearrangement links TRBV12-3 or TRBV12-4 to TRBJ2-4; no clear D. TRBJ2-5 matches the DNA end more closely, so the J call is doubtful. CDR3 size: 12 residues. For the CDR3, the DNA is TGTGCCAGCGGTACAAGATCGGAGACCCAGTACTTC. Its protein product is CASGTRSETQYF.

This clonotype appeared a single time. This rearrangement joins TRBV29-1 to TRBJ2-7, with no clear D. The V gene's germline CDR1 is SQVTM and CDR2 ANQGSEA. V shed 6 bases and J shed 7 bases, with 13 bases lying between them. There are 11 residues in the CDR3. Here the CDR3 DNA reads TGCAGCGTATTACGTGACAATGAGCAGTACTTC. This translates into CSVLRDNEQYF.

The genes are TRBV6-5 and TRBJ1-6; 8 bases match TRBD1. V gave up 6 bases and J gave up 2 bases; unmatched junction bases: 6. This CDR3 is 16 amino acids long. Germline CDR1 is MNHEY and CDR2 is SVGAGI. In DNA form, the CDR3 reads TGTGCCAGCAGCCGACAGGGGCAGACCTATAATTCACCCCTCCACTTT. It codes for CASSRQGQTYNSPLHF.

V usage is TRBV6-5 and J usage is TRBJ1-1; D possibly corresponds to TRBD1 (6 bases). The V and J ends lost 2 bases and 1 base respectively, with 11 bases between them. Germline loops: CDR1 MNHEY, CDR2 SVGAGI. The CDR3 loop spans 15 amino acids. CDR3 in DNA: TGTGCCAGCAGTTACGGGATGACAGGGAACACTGAAGCTTTCTTT. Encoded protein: CASSYGMTGNTEAFF.

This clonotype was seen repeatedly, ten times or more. CDR3 region: CASRSAGLGSANEKLFF. The CDR3 region has the DNA TGTGCCAGCAGGTCAGCAGGGTTAGGGTCAGCTAATGAAAAACTGTTTTTT. This chain uses TRBV28 with TRBJ1-4, with D possibly matching TRBD1 (5 bases). The germline V gene has CDR1 MDHEN and CDR2 SYDVKM. Trimming cost V 6 bases and J 3 bases, with 20 bases left between them. This CDR3 has 17 amino acids.

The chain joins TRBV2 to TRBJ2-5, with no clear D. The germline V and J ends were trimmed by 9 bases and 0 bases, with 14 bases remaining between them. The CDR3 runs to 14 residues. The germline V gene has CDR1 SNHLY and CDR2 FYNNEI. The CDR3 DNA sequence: TGTGCCAGTACACGGACGGGTTACCAAGAGACCCAGTACTTC. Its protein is CASTRTGYQETQYF.

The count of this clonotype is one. CDR3: CSAPEPLFEQYF. The CDR3 coding sequence is TGCAGTGCCCCGGAACCCCTTTTCGAGCAGTACTTC. The chain uses TRBV20-1 and TRBJ2-4; D is unclear. The J call may be wrong; the DNA end is better matched by TRBJ2-7. Germline CDR1 DFQATT, CDR2 SNEGSKA (reference sequence). The CDR3 consists of 12 residues.

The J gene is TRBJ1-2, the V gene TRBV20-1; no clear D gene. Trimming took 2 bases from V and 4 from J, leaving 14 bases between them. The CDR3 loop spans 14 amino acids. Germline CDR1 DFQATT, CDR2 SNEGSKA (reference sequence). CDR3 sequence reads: CSARFNRGGYGYTF. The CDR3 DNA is TGCAGTGCTAGATTCAACAGAGGTGGCTATGGCTACACCTTC.

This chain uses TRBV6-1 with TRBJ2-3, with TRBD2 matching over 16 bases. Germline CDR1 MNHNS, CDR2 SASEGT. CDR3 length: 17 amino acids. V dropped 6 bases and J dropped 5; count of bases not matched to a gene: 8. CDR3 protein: CASRPGLAGGPLDTQYF. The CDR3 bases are TGTGCCAGCAGACCGGGACTAGCGGGGGGGCCCCTAGATACGCAGTATTTT.

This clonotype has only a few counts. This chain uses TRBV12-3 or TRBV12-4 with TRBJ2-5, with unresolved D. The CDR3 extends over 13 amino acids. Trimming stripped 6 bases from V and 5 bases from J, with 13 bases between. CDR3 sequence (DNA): TGTGCCAGCAGCCCCTGGACCTTGGAGACCCAGTACTTC. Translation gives CASSPWTLETQYF.

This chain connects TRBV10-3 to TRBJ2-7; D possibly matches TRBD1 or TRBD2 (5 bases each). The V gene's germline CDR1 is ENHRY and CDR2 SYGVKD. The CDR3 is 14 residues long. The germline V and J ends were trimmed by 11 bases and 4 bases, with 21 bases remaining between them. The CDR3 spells CAGLSGGLRYEQYF. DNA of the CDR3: TGTGCCGGCCTCTCTGGGGGTCTAAGGTACGAGCAGTACTTC.

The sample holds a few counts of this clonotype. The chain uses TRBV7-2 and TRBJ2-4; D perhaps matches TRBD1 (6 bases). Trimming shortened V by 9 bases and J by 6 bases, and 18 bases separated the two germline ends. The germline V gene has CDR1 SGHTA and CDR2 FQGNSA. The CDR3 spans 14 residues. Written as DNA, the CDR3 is TGTGCCAGTCTTGACAGAGTGGGGGCAAACATTCAGTACTTC. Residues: CASLDRVGANIQYF.

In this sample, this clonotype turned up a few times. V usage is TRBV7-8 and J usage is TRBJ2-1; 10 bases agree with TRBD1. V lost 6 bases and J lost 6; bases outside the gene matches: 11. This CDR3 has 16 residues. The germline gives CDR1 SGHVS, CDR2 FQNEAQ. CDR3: CASSSTPGQGTNEQFF. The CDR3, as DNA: TGTGCCAGCAGTTCAACTCCGGGACAGGGGACCAATGAGCAGTTCTTC. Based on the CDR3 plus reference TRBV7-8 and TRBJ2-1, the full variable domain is GAGVSQSPRYKVAKRGQDVALRCDPISGHVSLFWYQQALGQGPEFLTYFQNEAQLDKSGLPSDRFFAERPEGSVSTLKIQRTQQEDSAVYLCASSSTPGQGTNEQFFGPGTRLTVL.

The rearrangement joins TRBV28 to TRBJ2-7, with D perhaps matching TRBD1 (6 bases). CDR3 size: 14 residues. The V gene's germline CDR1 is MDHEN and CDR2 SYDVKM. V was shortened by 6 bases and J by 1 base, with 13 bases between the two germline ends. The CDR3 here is CASSHLTGSYEQYF. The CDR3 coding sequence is TGTGCCAGCAGCCATCTAACAGGGTCCTACGAGCAGTACTTC. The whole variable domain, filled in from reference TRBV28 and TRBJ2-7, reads DVKVTQSSRYLVKRTGEKVFLECVQDMDHENMFWYRQDPGLGLRLIYFSYDVKMKEKGDIPEGYSVSREKKERFSLILESASTNQTSMYLCASSHLTGSYEQYFGPGTRLTVT.

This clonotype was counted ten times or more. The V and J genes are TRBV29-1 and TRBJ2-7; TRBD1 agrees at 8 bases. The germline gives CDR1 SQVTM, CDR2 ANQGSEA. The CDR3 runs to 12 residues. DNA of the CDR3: TGCAGTGCTGGACAGGGTACCTACGAGCAGTACTTC. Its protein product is CSAGQGTYEQYF.

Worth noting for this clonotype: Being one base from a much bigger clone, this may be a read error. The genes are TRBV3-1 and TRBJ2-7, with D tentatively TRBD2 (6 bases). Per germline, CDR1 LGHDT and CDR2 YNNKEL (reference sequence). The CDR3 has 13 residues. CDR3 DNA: TGTGCCGGCAGCGCGGGGCGCTCCTACGAGCAGTACTTC. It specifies CAGSAGRSYEQYF.

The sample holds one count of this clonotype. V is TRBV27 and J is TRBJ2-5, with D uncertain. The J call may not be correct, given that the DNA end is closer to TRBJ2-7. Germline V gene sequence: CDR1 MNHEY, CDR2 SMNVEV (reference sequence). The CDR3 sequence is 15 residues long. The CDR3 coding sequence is TGTGCCAGCAGTTTATCGATAGATGTTGTATACGAGCAGTACTTC. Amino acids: CASSLSIDVVYEQYF.

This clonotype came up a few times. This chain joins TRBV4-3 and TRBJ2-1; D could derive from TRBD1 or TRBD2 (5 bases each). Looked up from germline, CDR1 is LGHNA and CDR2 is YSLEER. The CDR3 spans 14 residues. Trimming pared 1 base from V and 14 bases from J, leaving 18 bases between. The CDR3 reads CASSQGDRGSREFF. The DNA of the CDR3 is TGCGCCAGCAGCCAAGGGGACCGTGGGTCGAGAGAGTTCTTC.

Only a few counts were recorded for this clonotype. CDR3 amino acids: CSARDRKQETQYF. CDR3 bases: TGCAGTGCTAGAGATCGGAAGCAAGAGACCCAGTACTTC. The chain combines TRBV20-1 with TRBJ2-5; D gene uncertain. Germline V gene lookup returns CDR1 DFQATT and CDR2 SNEGSKA (reference sequence). Trimming took off 0 bases at V and 2 bases at J, with 7 bases between the two ends. This CDR3 contains 13 residues.

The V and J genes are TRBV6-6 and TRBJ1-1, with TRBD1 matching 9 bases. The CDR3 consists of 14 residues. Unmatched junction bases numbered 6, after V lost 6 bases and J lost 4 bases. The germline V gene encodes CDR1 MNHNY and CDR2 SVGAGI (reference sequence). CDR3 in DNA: TGTGCCAGCAGGCGGACAGGGGAGAGCACTGAAGCTTTCTTT. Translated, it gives CASRRTGESTEAFF.

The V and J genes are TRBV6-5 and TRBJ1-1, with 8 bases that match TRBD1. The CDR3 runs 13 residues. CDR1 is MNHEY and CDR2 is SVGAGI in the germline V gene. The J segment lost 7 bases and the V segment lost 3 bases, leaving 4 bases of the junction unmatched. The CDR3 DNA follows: TGTGCCAGCAGTTATTCGACAGGGGTTGAAGCTTTCTTT. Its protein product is CASSYSTGVEAFF.

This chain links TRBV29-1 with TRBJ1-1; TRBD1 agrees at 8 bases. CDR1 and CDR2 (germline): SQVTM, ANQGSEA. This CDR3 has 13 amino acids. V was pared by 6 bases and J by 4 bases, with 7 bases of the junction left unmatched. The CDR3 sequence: CSVKAGGVTEAFF. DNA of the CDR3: TGCAGCGTGAAGGCAGGGGGCGTCACTGAAGCTTTCTTT. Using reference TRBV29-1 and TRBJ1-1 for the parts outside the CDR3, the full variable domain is SAVISQKPSRDICQRGTSLTIQCQVDSQVTMMFWYRQQPGQSLTLIATANQGSEATYESGFVIDKFPISRPNLTFSTLTVSNMSPEDSSIYLCSVKAGGVTEAFFGQGTRLTVV.

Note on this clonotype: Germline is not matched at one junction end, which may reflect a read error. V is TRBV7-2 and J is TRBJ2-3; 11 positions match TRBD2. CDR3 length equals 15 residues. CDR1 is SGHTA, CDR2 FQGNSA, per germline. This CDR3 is CASSVAGGPVDTQYF. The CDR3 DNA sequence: TGTGCCAGCAGCGTAGCGGGGGGGCCGGTGGATACGCAGTATTTT.

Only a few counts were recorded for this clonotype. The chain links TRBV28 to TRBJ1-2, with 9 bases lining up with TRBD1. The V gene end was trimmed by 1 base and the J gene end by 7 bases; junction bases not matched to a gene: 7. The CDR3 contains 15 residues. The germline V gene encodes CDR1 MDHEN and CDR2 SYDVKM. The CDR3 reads CASSLSRQGVRGYTF. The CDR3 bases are TGTGCCAGCAGTTTATCCCGACAGGGGGTTCGTGGCTACACCTTC.